This entry features one TCR beta chain sequence. Its antigen is not identified. The sample contains more than one DNA sequence encoding this CDR3. The sample originates from a study of lymphopenia after photon versus proton radiotherapy. Whole-study results and caveats: Proton therapy kept repertoires fairly stable, unlike photons, which gained effector/memory cells. In patients who died, overall survival fell as post-nadir TCR diversity dropped more. After lymphocyte nadir, photon-treated repertoires showed oligoclonal expansion, especially CD8+ Temra.

The protocol was immunoSEQ multiplex PCR, while the TCRdb copy is restricted to in-frame clones and leaves out a portion. The sample carries tens of thousands of clones, about 83% recorded once. The sequences come from peripheral blood, collected from a patient treated with proton-based radiotherapy. This receptor was obtained from an older woman with cholangiocarcinoma. Some clones in this sample may be carry-over from other donors' samples.

The CDR3 region is CASSLEGSSGNTIYF. CDR3 in DNA: TGCGCCAGCAGCTTGGAAGGCAGCTCTGGAAACACCATATATTTT. This sequence joins TRBV5-1 and TRBJ1-3; no firm D call. Deletions cut 0 bases from V and 0 bases from J, with 7 bases between. The germline CDR1 and CDR2 sequences are SGHRS and YFSETQ. CDR3 length: 15 amino acids.